The clone carrying this T cell receptor (beta chain) was seen a handful of times. The antigen is not known. These donors were members of the roughly 110-subject validation cohort, a group separate from the approximately 700-subject first cohort. The protocol was immunoSEQ multiplex PCR, while the TCRdb copy is restricted to in-frame clones and leaves out a portion. The table lists approximately 180,000 clones, around nine tenths of them singletons. With 11 bases removed from V and 11 bases from J, the gap between germline ends came to 10 bases. Germline V gene sequence: CDR1 LGHNA, CDR2 YSLEER. The CDR3 is made up of 9 amino acids. The data derive from a study of cytomegalovirus exposure and HLA in healthy donors. Turning to the study itself: The 110 or so validation repertoires used a platform that matched the one used for the 550 to 800 first-cohort repertoires, as a later analysis reported. Study outcomes and limitations: 150 to 200 TCR beta chains were listed as cytomegalovirus-associated. Most sequenced TCRs were rare (though some public TCRs occurred in many donors).

Sequencing was carried out using PBMCs. This chain connects TRBV4-3 to TRBJ1-5; D is ambiguous. The sequence was obtained from a man younger than 35 in good health and CMV-seropositive. DNA of the CDR3: TGCGCCGGACTTTGGACCCAGCATTTT. Its protein is CAGLWTQHF.